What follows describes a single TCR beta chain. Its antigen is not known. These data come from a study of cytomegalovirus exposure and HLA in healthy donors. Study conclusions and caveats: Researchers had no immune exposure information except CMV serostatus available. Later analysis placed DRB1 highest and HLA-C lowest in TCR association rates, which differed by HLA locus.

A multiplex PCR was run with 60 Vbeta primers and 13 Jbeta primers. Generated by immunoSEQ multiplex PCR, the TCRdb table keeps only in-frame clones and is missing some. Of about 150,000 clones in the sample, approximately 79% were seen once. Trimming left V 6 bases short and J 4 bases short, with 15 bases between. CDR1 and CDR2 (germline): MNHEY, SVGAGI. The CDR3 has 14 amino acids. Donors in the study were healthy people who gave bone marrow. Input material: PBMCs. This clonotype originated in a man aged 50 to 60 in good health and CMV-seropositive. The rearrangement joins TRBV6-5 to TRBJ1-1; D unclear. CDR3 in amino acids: CASSPRRAGTEAFF. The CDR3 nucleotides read TGTGCCAGCAGCCCCAGGAGGGCGGGCACTGAAGCTTTCTTT.